The 21 T cell receptor beta chains below come from one sample, sequenced in a study of T-cell memory formation after mild COVID-19 (dated by TCRdb to the early 2020s). The method behind the library was 5' RACE. The sample was run on an Illumina NovaSeq 6000. Through fastp at Q25 and MiXCR, TCRdb rebuilt clones from the public reads, retaining in-frame beta chains. Each CDR3 protein gets just one entry, which takes the most common genes and DNA from the rows behind it. This sample comprises around 300,000 distinct CDR3 sequences, less than 9.5% of them detected only once. The ten largest clones capture approximately 23% of the sample. Sequenced: PBMCs or a T cell subset sorted from them (not recorded which). The source of these receptors is a man aged 18-30 years who had mild COVID-19 (a few samples of this study predate the infection). The sample titles of this study are shuffled in the database, so cell type and time point are left out; the donor was told from shared clones.

The chain carries TRBV20-1 and TRBJ2-3, with 11 bases matching TRBD2. The V gene's germline CDR1 is DFQATT and CDR2 SNEGSKA (reference sequence). V lost 2 bases to trimming and J lost 0 bases; unmatched junction nucleotides: 4. The CDR3 has 16 amino acids. CDR3 nucleotide sequence: TGCAGTGCTAGAACTCGGACTAGCGGGAGCACAGATACGCAGTATTTT. This translates into CSARTRTSGSTDTQYF.

The V and J genes are TRBV6-2 or TRBV6-3 and TRBJ1-2; perhaps TRBD1 as D (5 bases). Trimming removed 4 bases at V and 8 bases at J, with 14 bases between. The CDR3 loop spans 13 amino acids. The germline V gene has CDR1 MNHEY and CDR2 SVGEGT. CDR3 coding DNA: TGTGCCAGCAGTTGGGACCGGTCGGGCGGCTACACCTTC. Translated: CASSWDRSGGYTF.

CDR3 DNA: TGCGCCAGCAGCCACCGAGACGCACCCCTCTCTGGGGCCAACGTCCTGACTTTC. It codes for CASSHRDAPLSGANVLTF. This rearrangement joins TRBV4-1 to TRBJ2-6, with D uncertain. Germline loops: CDR1 MGHRA, CDR2 YSYEKL. V was cut by 3 bases and J by 0 bases, with 15 bases left in between. The CDR3 length is 18 residues.

The table lists this clonotype with a few counts. The chain joins TRBV7-8 to TRBJ2-5; D ambiguous. The germline gives CDR1 SGHVS, CDR2 FQNEAQ. Trimming stripped 5 bases from V and 5 bases from J, with 21 bases between. The CDR3 is made up of 16 amino acids. Here the CDR3 reads CASSPSRLAVGETQYF. CDR3 bases: TGTGCCAGCAGCCCTTCCCGGCTGGCTGTTGGTGAGACCCAGTACTTC.

The table lists this clonotype with a few counts. The chain couples TRBV7-9 to TRBJ2-7; D might be TRBD1 (6 bases). The CDR3 runs to 14 residues. The germline V gene encodes CDR1 SEHNR and CDR2 FQNEAQ (reference sequence). V lost 8 bases and J 2 bases, leaving 16 bases between the germline ends. CDR3 residues: CASAGAPFTYEQYF. The CDR3 DNA follows: TGTGCCAGCGCAGGGGCCCCTTTTACCTACGAGCAGTACTTC.

This clonotype was observed a handful of times. The J gene is TRBJ2-3, the V gene TRBV12-3 or TRBV12-4; D is uncertain. V lost 3 bases and J 2 bases, leaving 9 bases between the germline ends. The CDR3 is 14 residues long. The CDR3 nucleotides read TGTGCCAGCAGTTTCTTGTCGCACACAGATACGCAGTATTTT. This gives the protein CASSFLSHTDTQYF.

This chain links TRBV5-6 with TRBJ2-7, with D unresolved. The CDR3 contains 16 residues. The V and J ends lost 0 bases and 0 bases respectively, with 13 bases between them. In germline, CDR1 is SGHDT, CDR2 YYEEEE. As DNA, the CDR3 is TGTGCCAGCAGCTTGGTGGAAGGGATAAGCTCCTACGAGCAGTACTTC. Translation gives CASSLVEGISSYEQYF.

The chain carries TRBV2 and TRBJ1-1, with D possibly TRBD1 on 6 matching bases. V was clipped by 6 bases and J by 5 bases, with 13 bases between them. This CDR3 has 13 residues. Germline V gene sequence: CDR1 SNHLY, CDR2 FYNNEI. The CDR3 DNA reads TGTGCCAGCAGGGATACAGGGTTAACTGAAGCTTTCTTT. Its translation: CASRDTGLTEAFF. The variable domain in full, completed from reference TRBV2 and TRBJ1-1, reads EPEVTQTPSHQVTQMGQEVILRCVPISNHLYFYWYRQILGQKVEFLVSFYNNEISEKSEIFDDQFSVERPDGSNFTLKIRSTKLEDSAMYFCASRDTGLTEAFFGQGTRLTVV.

The table lists this clonotype with many counts. V usage is TRBV4-2 and J usage is TRBJ2-5, with a tentative D call TRBD2 (6 bases). Trimming stripped 4 bases from V and 2 bases from J, with 17 bases between. Per germline, CDR1 LGHNA and CDR2 YNFKEQ. The CDR3 consists of 16 residues. The CDR3 DNA is TGTGCCAGCAGCCGCCACGCGGAGGGACGACAAGAGACCCAGTACTTC. It encodes CASSRHAEGRQETQYF.

This clonotype showed up many times. The rearrangement joins TRBV6-2 or TRBV6-3 to TRBJ2-7; D assignment may be TRBD1 or TRBD2 (5 bases each). The CDR3 covers 13 residues. V lost 0 bases, J lost 4 bases, and 7 bases lay in between. From germline, CDR1 is MNHEY and CDR2 SVGEGT. The CDR3 DNA reads TGTGCCAGCAGTTACTCGGGGGTGTACGAGCAGTACGTC. Its translation: CASSYSGVYEQYV.

V and J are TRBV20-1 and TRBJ1-4, with D possibly matching TRBD1 (5 bases). V was shortened by 3 bases and J by 6 bases, with 11 bases between the two germline ends. CDR1 and CDR2 (germline): DFQATT, SNEGSKA (reference sequence). This CDR3 has 13 amino acids. DNA for the CDR3: TGCAGTGCTAGGGCCCCGGGACATGAAAAACTGTTTTTT. Translating it yields CSARAPGHEKLFF.

The genes are TRBV4-3 and TRBJ1-2, with 7 bases matching TRBD1. The V gene's germline CDR1 is LGHNA and CDR2 YSLEER. The CDR3 contains 15 residues. V lost 0 bases and J lost 3; bases outside the gene matches: 4. This CDR3 reads CASSQDPQGDYGYTF. The CDR3 nucleotides read TGCGCCAGCAGCCAAGATCCCCAGGGGGACTATGGCTACACCTTC.

There are a few counts of this clonotype. This sequence joins TRBV7-2 and TRBJ2-7; D is undetermined. V shed 3 bases and J shed 7 bases, with 13 bases lying between them. The CDR3 sequence is 13 residues long. Germline V gives CDR1 SGHTA, CDR2 FQGNSA. The chain's CDR3 is CASSFDGPGEQYF. CDR3 DNA: TGTGCCAGCAGCTTCGATGGGCCCGGGGAGCAGTACTTC. The complete variable domain, with remaining parts taken from reference TRBV7-2 and TRBJ2-7, reads GAGVSQSPSNKVTEKGKDVELRCDPISGHTALYWYRQSLGQGLEFLIYFQGNSAPDKSGLPSDRFSAERTGGSVSTLTIQRTQQEDSAVYLCASSFDGPGEQYFGPGTRLTVT.

This clonotype was recorded many times. The chain combines TRBV4-1 with TRBJ1-3; a possible D gene is TRBD1 (5 bases). This CDR3 comprises 16 residues. Trimming left V 4 bases short and J 0 bases short, with 13 bases between. Germline V CDR1 and CDR2: MGHRA, YSYEKL. CDR3 in amino acids: CASSPGHLSSGNTIYF. DNA of the CDR3: TGCGCCAGCAGCCCAGGACATCTGAGCTCTGGAAACACCATATATTTT.

The gene calls are TRBV20-1 and TRBJ2-2; 9 bases fit TRBD2. The germline gives CDR1 DFQATT, CDR2 SNEGSKA (reference sequence). J gave up 4 bases and V 4 bases, and 4 bases lay outside the gene matches. This CDR3 spans 14 amino acids. Here the CDR3 reads CSATSGALTGELFF. The CDR3 bases are TGCAGTGCTACTAGCGGGGCGCTCACCGGGGAGCTGTTTTTT.

This clonotype showed up just a few times. The CDR3 sequence is CASSLADRGRDTGELFF. For the CDR3, the DNA is TGTGCCAGCAGCTTAGCGGACAGGGGTCGAGACACCGGGGAGCTGTTTTTT. V and J are TRBV7-9 and TRBJ2-2; 9 positions match TRBD1. CDR1 is SEHNR, CDR2 FQNEAQ, per germline (reference sequence). CDR3 length equals 17 residues. V dropped 0 bases and J dropped 3; count of bases not matched to a gene: 5.

V is TRBV24-1 and J is TRBJ2-3; tentatively, D is TRBD2 (6 bases). V lost 4 bases to trimming and J lost 1 base, with 14 bases between them. CDR1 and CDR2 from the germline V gene are KGHDR and SFDVKD. This CDR3 contains 16 residues. The DNA for the CDR3 is TGTGCCACCAGTGACCCGGGGAGGCGGGGCACAGATACGCAGTATTTT. Translating it yields CATSDPGRRGTDTQYF.

The chain carries TRBV5-1 and TRBJ2-5; 11 bases are shared with TRBD2. This CDR3 contains 17 residues. The junction had 7 bases not matched to a gene; V was cut back by 1 base and J by 2 bases. Germline assignment: CDR1 SGHRS and CDR2 YFSETQ. CDR3: CASSLTLAGGVQETQYF. In DNA form, the CDR3 reads TGCGCCAGCAGCTTGACCTTAGCGGGGGGGGTACAAGAGACCCAGTACTTC.

This clonotype was seen a handful of times. The chain is built from TRBV12-3 or TRBV12-4 and TRBJ2-3; 8 nucleotides line up with TRBD2. The CDR3 consists of 16 residues. J gave up 4 bases and V 1 base, and 7 bases lay outside the gene matches. CDR3 loop: CASSLEGPRGADTQYF. DNA of the CDR3: TGTGCCAGCAGTTTAGAAGGTCCGCGGGGGGCAGATACGCAGTATTTT.

J is TRBJ2-1 and V is TRBV15; a weak D match, TRBD2 (5 bases). With 11 bases removed from V and 0 bases from J, the gap between germline ends came to 8 bases. CDR1 is LNHNV, CDR2 YYDKDF, per germline (reference sequence). CDR3 size: 12 residues. As DNA, the CDR3 is TGTGCCGTAGGGAGCTCCTACAATGAGCAGTTCTTC. It codes for CAVGSSYNEQFF.

The V call is TRBV20-1, the J call TRBJ1-2; perhaps TRBD1 as D (5 bases). Germline assignment: CDR1 DFQATT and CDR2 SNEGSKA (reference sequence). V was cut by 1 base and J by 7 bases, with 16 bases left in between. The CDR3 covers 14 residues. The CDR3 reads CSARGMTVYGGYTF. The CDR3 DNA reads as TGCAGTGCTAGAGGAATGACAGTGTATGGTGGCTACACCTTC.